What follows are 32 T cell receptor beta chains derived from one specimen sequenced in a study of cytomegalovirus exposure and HLA in healthy donors. Researchers ran the PCR with 60 Vbeta and 13 Jbeta primers. Produced via immunoSEQ multiplex PCR; TCRdb's table is partial and in-frame only. The data hold over 150,000 clones, with roughly 80% observed a single time. The specimen was PBMCs. The receptor set was obtained from a woman between 45 and 65 years old in good health and CMV-seronegative.

The chain links TRBV2 to TRBJ1-5; 10 nucleotides line up with TRBD1. Germline V gene lookup returns CDR1 SNHLY and CDR2 FYNNEI. Losses at the gene ends were 6 bases for V and 2 bases for J; bases not matched to a gene: 4. The CDR3 is 15 residues long. CDR3 coding DNA: TGTGCCAGCAGGGTGGACAGGGGGGGCAATCAGCCCCAGCATTTT. Translation: CASRVDRGGNQPQHF.

A note on this clone: Other DNA sequences from this sample encode an identical CDR3 as well. V gene TRBV2 combines with J gene TRBJ2-6, with a tentative D call TRBD2 (5 bases). The CDR3 has 14 residues. Trimming pared 7 bases from V and 4 bases from J, leaving 11 bases between. Germline loops: CDR1 SNHLY, CDR2 FYNNEI. CDR3 residues: CASTLEAGANVLTF. For the CDR3, the DNA is TGTGCCAGCACCCTGGAGGCCGGGGCCAACGTCCTGACTTTC.

The chain has TRBV28 and TRBJ1-2; D ambiguous. Trimming shortened V by 3 bases and J by 3 bases, and 11 bases separated the two germline ends. Germline assignment: CDR1 MDHEN and CDR2 SYDVKM. The CDR3 contains 14 residues. The CDR3 nucleotides read TGTGCCAGCAGTTTGTCTCCCAGGTACTATGGCTACACCTTC. It encodes CASSLSPRYYGYTF.

In this sample, this clone turned up once. Other DNA sequences in this specimen translate into the identical CDR3. The chain employs TRBV5-1 and TRBJ2-1, with TRBD2 identical over 12 bases. V dropped 4 bases and J dropped 4; count of bases not matched to a gene: 3. The germline V gene has CDR1 SGHRS and CDR2 YFSETQ. The CDR3 extends over 15 amino acids. CDR3 residues: CASSRTSGTYNEQFF. In DNA form, the CDR3 reads TGCGCCAGCAGCCGGACTAGCGGGACTTACAATGAGCAGTTCTTC.

The chain is built from TRBV2 and TRBJ2-5; 10 positions agree with TRBD2. Germline lookup yields CDR1 SNHLY and CDR2 FYNNEI. Trimming at V came to 6 bases and at J to 2 bases, leaving 12 bases not matched to a gene. The CDR3 has 17 residues. DNA for the CDR3: TGTGCCAGCAGGATGGGTCCTAGCGGGGGACAACAAGAGACCCAGTACTTC. Protein sequence: CASRMGPSGGQQETQYF.

The chain is built from TRBV7-2 and TRBJ2-7, with 9 bases that match TRBD1. V lost 6 bases, J lost 6 bases, and 9 bases stayed unmatched. Germline V gives CDR1 SGHTA, CDR2 FQGNSA. The CDR3 runs 14 residues. CDR3 in amino acids: CASSPGTGRIEQYF. The CDR3 DNA reads as TGTGCCAGCAGTCCCGGGACAGGGCGGATCGAGCAGTACTTC.

This chain uses TRBV30 with TRBJ1-2; 12 bases map to TRBD1. This CDR3 is built from 16 residues. V gave up 5 bases and J gave up 7 bases; unmatched junction bases: 14. The germline V gene encodes CDR1 GTSNPN and CDR2 SVGIG (reference sequence). The CDR3 DNA reads TGTGCCTGGGTCGAGGTACCGGGACAGGGGGCGATTGGCTACACCTTC. Protein: CAWVEVPGQGAIGYTF.

This clone was seen a handful of times. The chain joins TRBV4-1 to TRBJ2-2; a possible D gene is TRBD1 (6 bases). This CDR3 is built from 15 residues. Germline V gene lookup returns CDR1 MGHRA and CDR2 YSYEKL. V was pared by 3 bases and J by 4 bases, with 12 bases between. For the CDR3, the DNA is TGCGCCAGCAGCCAGATGGGACAAACCACCGGGGAGCTGTTTTTT. This translates into CASSQMGQTTGELFF.

This chain links TRBV11-2 with TRBJ1-1; D not certain. With 1 base removed from V and 8 bases from J, the gap between germline ends came to 14 bases. The CDR3 runs 14 residues. The germline gives CDR1 SGHAT, CDR2 FQNNGV. This chain's CDR3 is CASSLATYPTEAFF. In nucleotides, the CDR3 is TGTGCCAGCAGCTTAGCCACCTACCCCACCGAAGCTTTCTTT.

The rearrangement links TRBV2 to TRBJ2-7; 10 bases map to TRBD2. The CDR3 contains 15 residues. V lost 1 base and J lost 3; bases outside the gene matches: 3. Looked up from germline, CDR1 is SNHLY and CDR2 is FYNNEI. The DNA for the CDR3 is TGTGCCAGCAGTGAAGAGGCTAGCGGGAGCTACGAGCAGTACTTC. Translating it yields CASSEEASGSYEQYF.

The chain links TRBV19 to TRBJ1-2, with TRBD1 matching 7 bases. Trimming removed 2 bases from V and 8 bases from J; junction bases left unmatched: 11. This CDR3 contains 15 residues. The germline CDR1 and CDR2 sequences are LNHDA and SQIVND (reference sequence). CDR3 nucleotides: TGTGCCAGTAGTATAACCCCGGGAGGGGGCGAAGGCTACACCTTC. Encoded protein: CASSITPGGGEGYTF.

The chain has TRBV15 and TRBJ1-4; TRBD1 might be the D (6 bases). Between the trimmed V and J ends, which lost 7 bases and 8 bases, there was a span of 11 bases. Germline V CDR1 and CDR2: LNHNV, YYDKDF (reference sequence). The CDR3 is 12 residues long. CDR3 sequence: CATKGGEEKLFF. The CDR3 DNA reads TGTGCCACCAAAGGGGGGGAAGAAAAACTGTTTTTT.

The sample holds one count of this clone. This chain links TRBV5-4 with TRBJ2-5; 11 bases line up with TRBD2. Per the germline V gene, CDR1 is SGHNT and CDR2 is YYREEE (reference sequence). The CDR3 spans 16 residues. The V gene end was trimmed by 4 bases and the J gene end by 2 bases; junction bases not matched to a gene: 7. The CDR3 here is CASSPELAGGQETQYF. Here the CDR3 DNA reads TGTGCCAGCAGCCCCGAGCTAGCGGGGGGACAAGAGACCCAGTACTTC.

CDR3 nucleotide sequence: TGTGCCAGCTCACCCCGGGACAGGATAAGCACAGATACGCAGTATTTT. This translates into CASSPRDRISTDTQYF. J is TRBJ2-3 and V is TRBV18, with TRBD1 matching 8 bases. CDR1 and CDR2 from the germline V gene are KGHSH and LQKENI. The CDR3 runs 16 residues. V shed 3 bases, J shed 0 bases, and the junction held 5 bases outside the gene matches.

The chain employs TRBV5-6 and TRBJ2-5, with D possibly being TRBD1 or TRBD2 (5 bases each). Judging by the DNA end, TRBJ2-7 fits better; the J call may be wrong. Germline lookup yields CDR1 SGHDT and CDR2 YYEEEE. There are 13 residues in the CDR3. The DNA of the CDR3 is TGTGCCAGCAGCTTGCCGTCTGGGGGCGAGCAGTACTTC. Amino acids: CASSLPSGGEQYF.

The gene calls are TRBV5-5 and TRBJ1-1; unclear D gene. Looked up from germline, CDR1 is SGHKS and CDR2 is YYEKEE (reference sequence). The CDR3 sequence is 12 residues long. Trimming cost V 0 bases and J 11 bases, with 11 bases left between them. The CDR3 nucleotides are TGTGCCAGCAGCTTGGGTCAGTTTCTTGCTTTCTTT. Translating gives CASSLGQFLAFF.

The chain recombines TRBV11-2 with TRBJ2-5, with a possible D match to TRBD2 (6 bases). Germline values: CDR1 SGHAT, CDR2 FQNNGV. The CDR3 has 14 residues. Trimming stripped 5 bases from V and 7 bases from J, with 17 bases between. Here the CDR3 reads CASSPQEGLGTQYF. CDR3 DNA sequence: TGTGCCAGCAGCCCACAGGAGGGTTTGGGGACCCAGTACTTC.

The chain has TRBV5-5 and TRBJ1-1; D may be TRBD1 (5 bases). The germline V and J ends were trimmed by 8 bases and 1 base, with 12 bases remaining between them. From germline, CDR1 is SGHKS and CDR2 YYEKEE (reference sequence). This CDR3 has 13 amino acids. CDR3 DNA: TGTGCCAGTGCGGGACTTCCGAACACTGAAGCTTTCTTT. Encoded protein: CASAGLPNTEAFF.

The chain employs TRBV18 and TRBJ2-7; D remains ambiguous. The CDR3 length is 16 residues. Between the trimmed V and J ends, which lost 3 bases and 0 bases, there was a span of 15 bases. Germline V gene sequence: CDR1 KGHSH, CDR2 LQKENI. In nucleotides, the CDR3 is TGTGCCAGCTCACCGAAGACAACCCCTGTCTCCTACGAGCAGTACTTC. This gives the protein CASSPKTTPVSYEQYF.

The V and J genes are TRBV6-5 and TRBJ2-3, with D possibly TRBD1 on 8 matching bases. Germline V gives CDR1 MNHEY, CDR2 SVGAGI. Trimming pared 10 bases from V and 0 bases from J, leaving 17 bases between. There are 15 residues in the CDR3. The CDR3: CATTGGGLSTDTQYF. CDR3 DNA sequence: TGTGCCACCACAGGGGGGGGATTAAGCACAGATACGCAGTATTTT.

V gene TRBV6-1 combines with J gene TRBJ2-2; 8 bases map to TRBD2. Germline CDR1 and CDR2: MNHNS and SASEGT. The V segment lost 2 bases and the J segment 3 bases; nucleotides outside the gene matches: 5. The CDR3 loop spans 16 amino acids. This CDR3 is CASSEMGLVDTGELFF. The CDR3 DNA follows: TGTGCCAGCAGTGAAATGGGACTAGTTGACACCGGGGAGCTGTTTTTT.

This chain links TRBV18 with TRBJ2-1, with 9 bases fitting TRBD1. Germline V lookup: CDR1 KGHSH, CDR2 LQKENI. V lost 2 bases and J lost 7; bases outside the gene matches: 6. This CDR3 contains 15 residues. The CDR3 here is CASSPETGGSNEQFF. The CDR3 region has the DNA TGTGCCAGCTCACCAGAGACAGGGGGGTCTAATGAGCAGTTCTTC.

The genes are TRBV27 and TRBJ2-7; D perhaps matches TRBD1 (6 bases). CDR3 size: 13 residues. Trimming removed 8 bases from V and 4 bases from J, with 15 bases in between. Germline V lookup: CDR1 MNHEY, CDR2 SMNVEV (reference sequence). CDR3 coding DNA: TGTGCCAGCCGCGACAGGATGAAGTACGAGCAGTACTTC. Translated: CASRDRMKYEQYF.

In its sample, this clone was seen a few times. The J gene is TRBJ1-5, the V gene TRBV9, with TRBD1 matching 12 bases. The CDR3 sequence is 20 residues long. The germline gives CDR1 SGDLS, CDR2 YYNGEE. With V trimmed by 4 bases and J by 0 bases, 14 bases remained unmatched. CDR3 amino acids: CASSWRTGTGGEDSNQPQHF. The DNA of the CDR3 is TGTGCCAGCAGCTGGAGAACCGGGACAGGGGGCGAGGATAGCAATCAGCCCCAGCATTTT.

The J gene is TRBJ2-3, the V gene TRBV10-3; possibly TRBD1 for D (6 bases). V was trimmed by 4 bases and J by 2 bases, leaving 19 bases between them. Germline CDR1 is ENHRY and CDR2 is SYGVKD. This CDR3 region has 17 residues. The CDR3 is CAISATTGKAYTDTQYF. The CDR3 region has the DNA TGTGCCATCAGTGCGACTACAGGGAAGGCCTACACAGATACGCAGTATTTT.

The chain couples TRBV28 to TRBJ2-2, with D tentatively TRBD2 (5 bases). V was pared by 1 base and J by 0 bases, with 12 bases between. Looked up from germline, CDR1 is MDHEN and CDR2 is SYDVKM. This CDR3 is 17 amino acids long. CDR3 nucleotide sequence: TGTGCCAGCAGTTTATCACCCGGGGTTTCGAACACCGGGGAGCTGTTTTTT. It yields the protein CASSLSPGVSNTGELFF.

V is TRBV5-4 and J is TRBJ2-2, with 9 bases lining up with TRBD1. Germline V gene lookup returns CDR1 SGHNT and CDR2 YYREEE (reference sequence). The trim removed 0 bases at V and 5 bases at J, leaving 2 bases unmatched. The CDR3 covers 15 residues. The CDR3 DNA reads TGTGCCAGCAGCTTGGTGACAGGGGGTACCGGGGAGCTGTTTTTT. It codes for CASSLVTGGTGELFF. The variable domain in full, with the rest retrieved from reference TRBV5-4 and TRBJ2-2, is ETGVTQSPTHLIKTRGQQVTLRCSSQSGHNTVSWYQQALGQGPQFIFQYYREEENGRGNFPPRFSGLQFPNYSSELNVNALELDDSALYLCASSLVTGGTGELFFGEGSRLTVL.

This clone occurred a few times. The chain couples TRBV28 to TRBJ1-2; perhaps TRBD1 as D (6 bases). There are 17 residues in the CDR3. Germline V gene data show CDR1 as MDHEN and CDR2 as SYDVKM. Trimming cost V 4 bases and J 0 bases, with 18 bases left between them. The chain's CDR3 is CASSYQGTSSANYGYTF. The CDR3 nucleotides read TGTGCCAGCAGTTATCAGGGGACATCTTCAGCTAACTATGGCTACACCTTC.

This clone was counted a few times. This chain joins TRBV5-1 and TRBJ2-7; 8 bases are shared with TRBD2. With 0 bases clipped from V and 4 bases from J, the junction kept 6 bases outside the gene matches. CDR3 length equals 15 residues. Germline V gives CDR1 SGHRS, CDR2 YFSETQ. The CDR3 is CASSLGTSGDYEQYF. The CDR3 nucleotides are TGCGCCAGCAGCTTGGGAACTAGCGGAGATTACGAGCAGTACTTC.

In this sample, this clone turned up a few times. This chain uses TRBV4-3 with TRBJ2-7; 9 nucleotides line up with TRBD1. Trimming took 3 bases from V and 7 from J; bases not matched to a gene: 7. CDR1 is LGHNA and CDR2 is YSLEER in the germline V gene. The CDR3 is 14 residues long. CDR3 protein: CASSQGQGHGEQYF. The DNA for the CDR3 is TGCGCCAGCAGCCAGGGACAGGGTCATGGGGAGCAGTACTTC.

The chain recombines TRBV5-1 with TRBJ2-3, with D perhaps matching TRBD2 (6 bases). The CDR3 consists of 14 residues. V was pared by 0 bases and J by 3 bases, with 8 bases between. The germline V gene has CDR1 SGHRS and CDR2 YFSETQ. CDR3 amino acids: CASSLGLGTDTQYF. The DNA of the CDR3 is TGCGCCAGCAGCTTGGGACTAGGTACAGATACGCAGTATTTT.

The CDR3: CASTIFGVQGQPQHF. In DNA, the CDR3 is TGTGCCAGCACCATCTTTGGGGTACAGGGTCAGCCCCAGCATTTT. The chain carries TRBV5-6 and TRBJ1-5, with a weak D call TRBD1 (6 bases). The CDR3 sequence is 15 residues long. V lost 6 bases to trimming and J lost 6 bases, with 19 bases between them. Per germline, CDR1 SGHDT and CDR2 YYEEEE.